This T cell receptor (beta chain) was recovered during a study of blood T cell repertoires in COVID-19. Study-level information: Sites in the United States, Italy and Spain provided acute and convalescent COVID-19 samples. Sample material is recorded as cDNA or gDNA derived from T cells, B-cell-depleted T cells, or PBMCs.

Original processing methods: Using reference gene primer amplification, nucleated cell counts were estimated. The method was immunoSEQ multiplex PCR; TCRdb's version includes in-frame clones alone and lacks a portion of them. V, J and clone size reflect that table, while D and trimming were determined from the DNA. There are roughly 30,000 clones in the sample; approximately 90% occur only once, and 5.9% lies in the top ten. Per germline, CDR1 KGHDR and CDR2 SFDVKD. V was pared by 1 base and J by 6 bases, with 8 bases between. This CDR3 spans 14 amino acids. The receptor was isolated from a human donor in a cohort sampled during active COVID-19. Material: peripheral blood. The chain couples TRBV24-1 to TRBJ2-2; no clear D. CDR3 sequence (DNA): TGTGCCACCAGTGATTTTGGGCAATCCGGGGAGCTGTTTTTT. Its protein is CATSDFGQSGELFF.